What follows are 26 T cell receptor beta chains derived from one specimen sequenced in a study of CD8 T cells in Susac syndrome. An input of about 0.5 to 1 ug of RNA was subjected to reverse transcription using random hexamers. TCRdb processed the immunoSEQ multiplex PCR reads anew with MiXCR; each CDR3 protein has one entry. The repertoire holds tens of thousands of distinct CDR3 sequences, with 85% to 95% as singletons. The sample consisted of CD8+ T cells from PBMCs. The receptors were sampled from a human donor with Susac syndrome.

In this sample, this clonotype turned up once. The rearrangement joins TRBV6-5 to TRBJ1-2, with unresolved D. The CDR3 length is 14 residues. V shed 0 bases and J shed 5 bases, with 10 bases lying between them. CDR1 and CDR2 (germline): MNHEY, SVGAGI. The CDR3, as DNA: TGTGCCAGCAGTTACTCCCTTAACCCTTATGGCTACACCTTC. It specifies CASSYSLNPYGYTF.

This clonotype was counted a few times. This rearrangement joins TRBV20-1 to TRBJ2-7; TRBD1 matches 8 bases. V lost 6 bases, J lost 7 bases, and 5 bases stayed unmatched. The CDR3 is 11 residues long. CDR1 and CDR2 from the germline V gene are DFQATT and SNEGSKA (reference sequence). The CDR3 loop is CSAWTGPEQYF. CDR3 nucleotides: TGCAGTGCCTGGACAGGGCCGGAGCAGTACTTC.

The rearrangement links TRBV20-1 to TRBJ1-2, with a tentative D call TRBD1 (6 bases). Trimming pared 1 base from V and 1 base from J, leaving 10 bases between. This CDR3 spans 14 amino acids. Germline lookup yields CDR1 DFQATT and CDR2 SNEGSKA (reference sequence). The CDR3, as DNA: TGCAGTGCTAGAGTACACAGGGATAACTATGGCTACACCTTC. Its translation is CSARVHRDNYGYTF.

The J gene is TRBJ1-5, the V gene TRBV3-1; D is uncertain. The germline CDR1 and CDR2 sequences are LGHDT and YNNKEL (reference sequence). The V end lost 6 bases, the J end lost 2 bases, and 5 bases lay between the germline ends. This CDR3 is 12 amino acids long. The CDR3 sequence: CASSQGNQPQHF. CDR3 coding DNA: TGTGCCAGCAGTCAGGGCAATCAGCCCCAGCATTTT.

This chain joins TRBV20-1 and TRBJ2-1; 15 bases are shared with TRBD2. The CDR3 contains 22 residues. The germline V gene encodes CDR1 DFQATT and CDR2 SNEGSKA (reference sequence). The trim removed 0 bases at V and 8 bases at J, leaving 23 bases unmatched. CDR3 nucleotides: TGCAGTGCTAGAGATGTACAGGGTTTTGGACTAGCGGGGGGGCAGGATCGACATGAGCAGTTCTTC. Residues: CSARDVQGFGLAGGQDRHEQFF.

The rearrangement links TRBV6-2 or TRBV6-3 to TRBJ2-1; D is unclear. This CDR3 is built from 19 residues. Germline-derived CDR1 and CDR2 are MNHEY and SVGEGT. V was cut by 4 bases and J by 8 bases, with 30 bases left in between. Here the CDR3 reads CASSLPPPGRTLSRDEQFF. The CDR3 DNA follows: TGTGCCAGCAGTTTGCCCCCCCCCGGTCGGACGTTGAGTAGGGATGAGCAGTTCTTC.

This chain links TRBV5-6 with TRBJ1-2; the match to TRBD1 covers 10 bases. V lost 4 bases to trimming and J lost 0 bases; unmatched junction nucleotides: 6. The CDR3 has 16 amino acids. Germline V gene sequence: CDR1 SGHDT, CDR2 YYEEEE. The CDR3 DNA sequence: TGTGCCAGCAGCGCCGGGACAGGGGCCACTAACTATGGCTACACCTTC. This translates into CASSAGTGATNYGYTF.

The chain has TRBV2 and TRBJ2-5; TRBD1 matches 9 bases. Germline V gene data show CDR1 as SNHLY and CDR2 as FYNNEI. CDR3 length: 14 amino acids. Losses at the gene ends were 10 bases for V and 7 bases for J; bases not matched to a gene: 13. The DNA for the CDR3 is TGTGCCAACACCCGGGACAGGGACGGTGGGACCCAGTACTTC. This encodes CANTRDRDGGTQYF.

The chain employs TRBV3-1 and TRBJ1-4; 10 positions agree with TRBD1. The germline V gene has CDR1 LGHDT and CDR2 YNNKEL (reference sequence). This CDR3 is 16 amino acids long. With 2 bases clipped from V and 8 bases from J, the junction kept 8 bases outside the gene matches. CDR3 protein: CASSQTRGQGGEKLFF. DNA for the CDR3: TGTGCCAGCAGCCAAACACGAGGACAGGGGGGCGAAAAACTGTTTTTT.

CDR3 nucleotides: TGTGCCAGCAGCCCGGGACAGCCCAGTAGTAGCTACACCTTC. It yields the protein CASSPGQPSSSYTF. This rearrangement joins TRBV7-3 to TRBJ1-2; 7 positions agree with TRBD1. The CDR3 is 14 amino acids. The ends lost 5 bases at V and 9 bases at J; junction bases unmatched: 12. Germline V gives CDR1 SGHTA, CDR2 FQGTGA.

This clonotype was seen just once. This sequence joins TRBV7-9 and TRBJ1-1; tentatively, D is TRBD1 (5 bases). The CDR3 totals 12 residues. Per the germline V gene, CDR1 is SEHNR and CDR2 is FQNEAQ (reference sequence). Trimming shortened V by 5 bases and J by 3 bases, and 7 bases separated the two germline ends. The CDR3 region has the DNA TGTGCCAGCAGCCGGGGACACACTGAAGCTTTCTTT. Its translation: CASSRGHTEAFF.

This sequence joins TRBV10-2 and TRBJ1-2; a weak D match, TRBD1 (5 bases). Trimming left V 0 bases short and J 7 bases short, with 15 bases between. From germline, CDR1 is WSHSY and CDR2 SAAADI. CDR3 length equals 15 residues. This CDR3 reads CASSESAQGAAGYTF. CDR3 bases: TGCGCCAGCAGTGAGTCGGCCCAGGGAGCGGCTGGCTACACCTTC.

V usage is TRBV28 and J usage is TRBJ1-5, with a tentative D call TRBD1 (5 bases). Trimming took off 6 bases at V and 0 bases at J, with 12 bases between the two ends. CDR1 and CDR2 (germline): MDHEN, SYDVKM. This CDR3 region has 15 residues. The CDR3 DNA is TGTGCCAGCAGCCGCGGGGCCCATAGCAATCAGCCCCAGCATTTT. This gives the protein CASSRGAHSNQPQHF.

This clonotype is a singleton in its sample. The gene calls are TRBV28 and TRBJ2-1, with TRBD2 matching 9 bases. Germline values: CDR1 MDHEN, CDR2 SYDVKM. This CDR3 comprises 18 residues. The V and J ends lost 6 bases and 8 bases, in that order; junction bases with no gene match: 20. CDR3 DNA: TGTGCCAGCAGCTTCGGGGATAGCGGGAGAGGTAGTTACGATGAGCAGTTCTTC. Its translation is CASSFGDSGRGSYDEQFF.

The CDR3 region has the DNA TGTGCCAGCAGGGGACAGAGCGTCTCGTTCGAGCAGTACTTC. This sequence encodes CASRGQSVSFEQYF. The rearrangement uses TRBV27 and TRBJ2-7; 7 positions agree with TRBD1. V was clipped by 6 bases and J by 6 bases; unmatched bases: 11. CDR1 and CDR2 from the germline V gene are MNHEY and SMNVEV (reference sequence). There are 14 residues in the CDR3.

The J gene is TRBJ1-1, the V gene TRBV9, with a tentative D call TRBD1 (5 bases). This CDR3 has 18 residues. V dropped 0 bases and J dropped 5 bases, with 23 bases sitting between them. Germline lookup yields CDR1 SGDLS and CDR2 YYNGEE. The DNA for the CDR3 is TGTGCCAGCAGCGTAGGTAAGGTGCCACGTGGGGCGAGTACTGAAGCTTTCTTT. This gives the protein CASSVGKVPRGASTEAFF.

This clonotype was observed a few times. V usage is TRBV7-8 and J usage is TRBJ2-7; D might be TRBD2 (6 bases). Per the germline V gene, CDR1 is SGHVS and CDR2 is FQNEAQ. The ends were cut back, 1 base at V and 2 bases at J, with 6 bases in the middle. The length of the CDR3 is 13 residues. This chain's CDR3 is CASSLGRAYEQYF. In nucleotides, the CDR3 is TGTGCCAGCAGCTTAGGGAGGGCCTACGAGCAGTACTTC. Drawing the rest from reference TRBV7-8 and TRBJ2-7, the complete variable domain is GAGVSQSPRYKVAKRGQDVALRCDPISGHVSLFWYQQALGQGPEFLTYFQNEAQLDKSGLPSDRFFAERPEGSVSTLKIQRTQQEDSAVYLCASSLGRAYEQYFGPGTRLTVT.

The rearrangement uses TRBV28 and TRBJ2-7; D remains ambiguous. V lost 3 bases, J lost 2 bases, and 5 bases lay in between. Germline V gene data show CDR1 as MDHEN and CDR2 as SYDVKM. CDR3 length: 12 residues. The CDR3 DNA is TGTGCCAGCAGTTTTAACCCCTACGAGCAGTACTTC. Its translation is CASSFNPYEQYF.

The V and J genes are TRBV7-2 and TRBJ2-5; TRBD1 matches at 8 bases. V shed 3 bases and J 1 base; nucleotides not matched to a gene: 1. The CDR3 runs to 14 residues. Germline-derived CDR1 and CDR2 are SGHTA and FQGNSA. The CDR3 here is CASSFDRGQETQYF. The CDR3 coding sequence is TGTGCCAGCAGCTTCGACAGGGGCCAAGAGACCCAGTACTTC.

This clonotype was seen only once. The V gene is TRBV7-9, the J gene TRBJ1-2; D is ambiguous. CDR1 is SEHNR and CDR2 is FQNEAQ in the germline V gene (reference sequence). V lost 7 bases to trimming and J lost 4 bases, with 13 bases between them. The CDR3 runs to 13 residues. Here the CDR3 DNA reads TGTGCCAGCACCCTTCCAAAACCCTATGGCTACACCTTC. It specifies CASTLPKPYGYTF.

The CDR3 bases are TGTGCCAGCAGTTGGGTAGCGGAGAGCTCCTACGAGCAGTACTTC. Protein sequence: CASSWVAESSYEQYF. The rearrangement uses TRBV28 and TRBJ2-7; the D gene is possibly TRBD2 (6 bases). The V end lost 4 bases, the J end lost 0 bases, and 13 bases lay between the germline ends. The CDR3 is 15 amino acids. In germline, CDR1 is MDHEN, CDR2 SYDVKM.

The chain links TRBV10-3 to TRBJ2-7; 7 nucleotides align to TRBD2. From germline, CDR1 is ENHRY and CDR2 SYGVKD. Trimming removed 5 bases from V and 4 bases from J; junction bases left unmatched: 17. The CDR3 has 17 amino acids. The CDR3 protein is CAISTRDYGLGGYEQYF. The CDR3 nucleotides are TGTGCCATCAGTACCCGGGACTACGGACTAGGAGGTTACGAGCAGTACTTC.

The chain's CDR3 is CASSSDEKLFF. Here the CDR3 DNA reads TGTGCCAGTAGCTCCGACGAAAAACTGTTTTTT. The V and J genes are TRBV19 and TRBJ1-4; unclear D gene. The CDR3 runs 11 residues. Per the germline V gene, CDR1 is LNHDA and CDR2 is SQIVND (reference sequence). Trimming pared 6 bases from V and 8 bases from J, leaving 7 bases between.

V usage is TRBV6-6 and J usage is TRBJ2-5, with 8 positions matching TRBD2. The CDR3 consists of 15 residues. CDR1 and CDR2 (germline): MNHNY, SVGAGI (reference sequence). The V segment lost 0 bases and the J segment 4 bases; nucleotides outside the gene matches: 4. In DNA, the CDR3 is TGTGCCAGCAGTTACTCGAGTCTAGCGGGAGAGACCCAGTACTTC. Translating gives CASSYSSLAGETQYF.

V gene TRBV2 combines with J gene TRBJ2-7; 9 bases are shared with TRBD1. Germline V gene lookup returns CDR1 SNHLY and CDR2 FYNNEI. Trimming removed 6 bases from V and 6 bases from J; junction bases left unmatched: 12. CDR3 length: 15 residues. The CDR3 sequence: CASSKRQGGYVEQYF. CDR3 in DNA: TGTGCCAGCAGCAAACGACAGGGGGGATATGTCGAGCAGTACTTC.

The chain combines TRBV20-1 with TRBJ2-1; no definite D call. Trimming stripped 0 bases from V and 2 bases from J, with 5 bases between. Looked up from germline, CDR1 is DFQATT and CDR2 is SNEGSKA (reference sequence). CDR3 length: 13 residues. CDR3: CSARDRTYNEQFF. The DNA for the CDR3 is TGCAGTGCTAGAGATAGGACCTACAATGAGCAGTTCTTC.